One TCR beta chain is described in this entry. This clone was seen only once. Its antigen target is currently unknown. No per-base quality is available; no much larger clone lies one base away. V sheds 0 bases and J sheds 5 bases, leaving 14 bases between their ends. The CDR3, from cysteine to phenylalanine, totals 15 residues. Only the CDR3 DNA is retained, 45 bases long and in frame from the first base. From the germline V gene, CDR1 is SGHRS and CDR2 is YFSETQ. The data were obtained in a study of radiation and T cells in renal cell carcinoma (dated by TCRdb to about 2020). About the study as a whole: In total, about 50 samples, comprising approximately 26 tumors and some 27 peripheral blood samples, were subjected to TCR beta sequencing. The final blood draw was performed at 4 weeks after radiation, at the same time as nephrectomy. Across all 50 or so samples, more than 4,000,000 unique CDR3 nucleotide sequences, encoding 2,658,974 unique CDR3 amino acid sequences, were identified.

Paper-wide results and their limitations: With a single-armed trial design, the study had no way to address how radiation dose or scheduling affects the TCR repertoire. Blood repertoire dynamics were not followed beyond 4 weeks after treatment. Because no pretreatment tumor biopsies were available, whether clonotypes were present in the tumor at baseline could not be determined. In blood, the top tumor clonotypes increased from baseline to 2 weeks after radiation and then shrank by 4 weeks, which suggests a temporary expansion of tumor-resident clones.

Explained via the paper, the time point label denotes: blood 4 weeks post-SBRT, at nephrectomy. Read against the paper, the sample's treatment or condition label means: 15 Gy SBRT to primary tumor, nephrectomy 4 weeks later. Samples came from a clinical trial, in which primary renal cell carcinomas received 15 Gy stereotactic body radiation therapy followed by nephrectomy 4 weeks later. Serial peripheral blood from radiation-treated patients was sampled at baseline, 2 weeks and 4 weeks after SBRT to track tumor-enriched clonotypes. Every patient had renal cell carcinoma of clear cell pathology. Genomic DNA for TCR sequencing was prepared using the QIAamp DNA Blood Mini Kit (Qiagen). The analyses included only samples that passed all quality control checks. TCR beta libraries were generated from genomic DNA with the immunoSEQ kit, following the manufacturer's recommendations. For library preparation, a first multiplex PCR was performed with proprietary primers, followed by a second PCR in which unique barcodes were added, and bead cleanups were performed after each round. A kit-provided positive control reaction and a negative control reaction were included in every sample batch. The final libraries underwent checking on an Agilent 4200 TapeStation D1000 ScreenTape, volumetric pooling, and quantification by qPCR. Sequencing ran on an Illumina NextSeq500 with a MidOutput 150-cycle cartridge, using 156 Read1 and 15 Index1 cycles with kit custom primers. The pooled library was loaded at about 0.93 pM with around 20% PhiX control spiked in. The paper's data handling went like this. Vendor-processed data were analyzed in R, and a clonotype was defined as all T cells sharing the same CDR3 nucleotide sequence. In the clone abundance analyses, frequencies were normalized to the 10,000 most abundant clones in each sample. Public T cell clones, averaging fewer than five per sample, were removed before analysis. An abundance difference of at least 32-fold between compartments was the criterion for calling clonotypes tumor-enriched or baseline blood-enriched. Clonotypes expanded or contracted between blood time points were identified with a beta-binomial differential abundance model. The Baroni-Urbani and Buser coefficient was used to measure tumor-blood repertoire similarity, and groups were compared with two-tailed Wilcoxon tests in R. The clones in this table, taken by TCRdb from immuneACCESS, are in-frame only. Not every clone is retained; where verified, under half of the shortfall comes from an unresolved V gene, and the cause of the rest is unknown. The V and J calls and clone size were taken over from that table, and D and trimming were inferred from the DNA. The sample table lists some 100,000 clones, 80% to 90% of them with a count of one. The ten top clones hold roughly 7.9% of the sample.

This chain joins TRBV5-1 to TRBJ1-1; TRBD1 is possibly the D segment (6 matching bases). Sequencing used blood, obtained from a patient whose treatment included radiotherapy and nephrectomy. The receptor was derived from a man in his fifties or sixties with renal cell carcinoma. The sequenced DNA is TGCGCCAGCAGCTTGGCCCCGCCAGGGGTGACTGAAGCTTTCTTT. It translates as CASSLAPPGVTEAFF.